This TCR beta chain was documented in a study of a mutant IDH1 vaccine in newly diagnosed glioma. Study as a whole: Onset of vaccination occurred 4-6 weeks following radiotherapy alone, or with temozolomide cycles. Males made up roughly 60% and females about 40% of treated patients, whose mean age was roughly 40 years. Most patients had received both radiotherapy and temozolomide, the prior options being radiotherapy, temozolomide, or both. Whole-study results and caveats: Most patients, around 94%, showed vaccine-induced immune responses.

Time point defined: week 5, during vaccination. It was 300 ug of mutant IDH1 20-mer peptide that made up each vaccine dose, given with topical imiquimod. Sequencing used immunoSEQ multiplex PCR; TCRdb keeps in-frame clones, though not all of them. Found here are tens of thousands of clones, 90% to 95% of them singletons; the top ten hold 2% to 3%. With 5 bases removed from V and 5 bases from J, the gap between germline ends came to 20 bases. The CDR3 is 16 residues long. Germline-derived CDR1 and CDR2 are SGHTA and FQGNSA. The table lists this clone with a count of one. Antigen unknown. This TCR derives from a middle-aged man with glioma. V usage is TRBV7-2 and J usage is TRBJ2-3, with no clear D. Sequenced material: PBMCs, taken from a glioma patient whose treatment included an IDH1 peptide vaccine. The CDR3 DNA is TGTGCCAGCAGCCCCGAGGTTGGGATTGCTGTAGATACGCAGTATTTT. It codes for CASSPEVGIAVDTQYF.